The 14 T cell receptor beta chains presented below share a single source sample, sequenced in a study of identical twins. TCRdb reanalysed the 5' RACE reads using MiXCR and keeps one entry per CDR3 protein. The table records 200,000 or so distinct CDR3 sequences, around 8% of them present only once. These data were also reused for a study on yellow fever vaccine responses in identical twins.

Sequencing used memory (CD45RO+) T cells sorted from blood. The receptors stem from a woman between 18 and 30 years old in good health.

This clonotype was found many times. The chain joins TRBV7-2 to TRBJ1-1; TRBD1 might be the D (6 bases). CDR3 size: 15 residues. Germline V lookup: CDR1 SGHTA, CDR2 FQGNSA. Trimming took off 5 bases at V and 0 bases at J, with 13 bases between the two ends. Here the CDR3 reads CASSRFGQLNTEAFF. The CDR3 region has the DNA TGTGCCAGCAGCCGGTTCGGACAGCTGAACACTGAAGCTTTCTTT.

This chain joins TRBV19 and TRBJ2-4; either TRBD1 or TRBD2 may supply D (5 bases each). Trimming shortened V by 5 bases and J by 10 bases, and 12 bases separated the two germline ends. Germline CDR1 reads LNHDA; CDR2 reads SQIVND (reference sequence). This CDR3 is 12 amino acids long. CDR3: CASSRESGIQYF. CDR3 in DNA: TGTGCCAGTAGTCGGGAATCAGGGATTCAGTACTTC.

Many counts were recorded for this clonotype. The J gene is TRBJ2-2, the V gene TRBV7-2; D is unclear. The CDR3 consists of 15 residues. The V gene lost 3 bases and the J gene lost 2 bases, with 10 bases spanning the gap. The germline V gene has CDR1 SGHTA and CDR2 FQGNSA. The CDR3 sequence is CASSFSQVNTGELFF. As DNA, the CDR3 is TGTGCCAGCAGCTTTAGTCAGGTCAACACCGGGGAGCTGTTTTTT.

This clonotype was counted ten times or more. The chain employs TRBV12-3 or TRBV12-4 and TRBJ1-3, with TRBD1 matching 7 bases. Losses at the gene ends were 3 bases for V and 4 bases for J; bases not matched to a gene: 3. This CDR3 region has 14 residues. The CDR3 is CASSFEGAGNTIYF. In nucleotides, the CDR3 is TGTGCCAGCAGTTTTGAGGGGGCCGGAAACACCATATATTTT.

This clonotype was observed a few times. The rearrangement uses TRBV20-1 and TRBJ2-5, with 7 bases that match TRBD2. Germline V CDR1 and CDR2: DFQATT, SNEGSKA (reference sequence). The CDR3 extends over 12 amino acids. V dropped 2 bases and J dropped 4; count of bases not matched to a gene: 1. CDR3 sequence (DNA): TGCAGTGCTAGACTAGCGGTAGAGACCCAGTACTTC. It translates to CSARLAVETQYF.

This clonotype was observed many times. The chain joins TRBV21-1 to TRBJ1-1. TRBV21-1 is flagged as a pseudogene. This CDR3 has 14 amino acids. The CDR3 is CASSIFQHNTEAFF. The CDR3 DNA follows: TGTGCCAGCAGCATATTTCAACACAACACTGAAGCTTTCTTT.

This clonotype was detected a few times. The chain has TRBV11-2 and TRBJ2-3, with TRBD1 as a possible D gene (6 bases). From germline, CDR1 is SGHAT and CDR2 FQNNGV. The CDR3 contains 16 residues. V was trimmed by 4 bases and J by 1 base, leaving 15 bases between them. CDR3 sequence reads: CASSSPRTVRTDTQYF. The DNA of the CDR3 is TGTGCCAGCAGCTCTCCCCGGACAGTACGCACAGATACGCAGTATTTT.

This clonotype was counted between two and nine times. This rearrangement joins TRBV6-5 to TRBJ2-1, with 14 bases fitting TRBD2. V lost 2 bases to trimming and J lost 8 bases; unmatched junction nucleotides: 8. Looked up from germline, CDR1 is MNHEY and CDR2 is SVGAGI. The CDR3 sequence is 17 residues long. The DNA of the CDR3 is TGTGCCAGCAGTTACCCTTTTGGGACTAGCGGGAGCTATGAGCAGTTCTTC. This translates into CASSYPFGTSGSYEQFF.

This clonotype was counted a few times. The chain links TRBV20-1 to TRBJ1-4, with 9 bases fitting TRBD1. The CDR3 sequence is 16 residues long. Unmatched junction bases numbered 6, after V lost 2 bases and J lost 2 bases. Germline V CDR1 and CDR2: DFQATT, SNEGSKA (reference sequence). The CDR3 coding sequence is TGCAGTGCTAGAAAACTAGACAGGGGGACTAATGAAAAACTGTTTTTT. This codes for CSARKLDRGTNEKLFF.

Points on this clonotype: A much larger clone is a single base away; this may be a read error. The rearrangement links TRBV6-2 or TRBV6-3 to TRBJ2-5; D is possibly TRBD2 (5 bases). Germline loops: CDR1 MNHEY, CDR2 SVGEGT. The CDR3 covers 11 residues. The CDR3 nucleotides read TGTGCCAGCAGTTACGGGGAGACCCAGAACTTC. Translation gives CASSYGETQNF.

The CDR3 is CASSLARGDPKLLAKNIQYF. CDR3 DNA: TGTGCCAGCAGTTTAGCGCGCGGGGACCCGAAACTATTAGCCAAAAACATTCAGTACTTC. The chain joins TRBV12-3 or TRBV12-4 to TRBJ2-4, with D maybe TRBD2 (6 bases). The V gene lost 0 bases and the J gene lost 0 bases, with 21 bases spanning the gap. The CDR3 loop spans 20 amino acids.

Ten or more counts support this clonotype. The chain employs TRBV4-3 and TRBJ2-7; D gene ambiguous. Germline CDR1 reads LGHNA; CDR2 reads YSLEER. The CDR3 spans 13 residues. Trimming removed 0 bases from V and 4 bases from J, with 7 bases in between. The CDR3 loop is CASSQETEYEQYF. CDR3 bases: TGCGCCAGCAGCCAAGAGACTGAATACGAGCAGTACTTC.

In nucleotides, the CDR3 is TGTGCCAGCAGCTTAGAAGGACCAGTTCAAGAGACCCAGTACTTC. This sequence encodes CASSLEGPVQETQYF. The chain has TRBV7-9 and TRBJ2-5; D unclear. CDR3 length: 15 residues. V dropped 1 base and J dropped 2 bases, with 11 bases sitting between them. Looked up from germline, CDR1 is SEHNR and CDR2 is FQNEAQ (reference sequence).

The sample holds a few counts of this clonotype. This sequence joins TRBV20-1 and TRBJ2-1, with D perhaps matching TRBD1 (6 bases). The germline CDR1 and CDR2 sequences are DFQATT and SNEGSKA (reference sequence). This CDR3 contains 12 residues. Deletions cut 0 bases from V and 10 bases from J, with 10 bases between. The DNA of the CDR3 is TGCAGTGCTAGAGAGGACAGCCTGGAGCAGTTCTTC. Its translation: CSAREDSLEQFF.